This T cell receptor beta chain was obtained from a study of blood T cells in healthy people across ages. Study conclusions and caveats: Among long-lived donors, naive CD4+ cells were more numerous and diversity higher than in aged donors.

V was cut by 0 bases and J by 5 bases, with 14 bases left in between. The CDR3 is made up of 15 amino acids. From germline, CDR1 is MGHRA and CDR2 YSYEKL. As regards this clonotype: Antigen: not known.

A J-beta primer mix and a sample-barcoded 5' primer were used in a second PCR of about 7 to 12 cycles. A single record per CDR3 protein comes from TCRdb applying MiXCR to the 5' RACE reads. The sample shows hundreds of thousands of distinct CDR3 sequences, roughly 52% of them seen only once. This rearrangement joins TRBV4-1 to TRBJ2-7; possible D gene TRBD1, 6 bases. The specimen was blood. The origin of this receptor is a man aged 25 to 40 in good health. In DNA, the CDR3 is TGCGCCAGCAGCCAAGAGGGACACGTTTCCGACGAGCAGTACTTC. Its translation: CASSQEGHVSDEQYF.